A selection of T cell receptor beta chains follows, all from one sample in a study of tumor-infiltrating lymphocytes in localized non-small cell lung cancer. Assay used: immunoSEQ multiplex PCR; TCRdb lists only in-frame clones, some missing. The repertoire has over 10,000 clones, around 70% of them found once; the top ten carry roughly an eighth. Sequenced material: uninvolved lung tissue not adjacent to the tumor. Source of these receptors: a human donor with non-small cell lung cancer. The CDR3 runs from the conserved cysteine through the conserved F or W. A D gene is named only where the DNA matches it firmly. Clone sizes are given selectively: once, few, many, or a class where the clone is expanded.

- - TRBJ1-4 TRBV7-2 CASSPSLGQKLFF TGTGCCAGCAGCCCGAGTCTGGGGCAGAAACTGTTTTTT
- - TRBJ1-1 TRBV7-9 CASSLLANTEAFF TGTGCCAGCAGCTTATTGGCGAACACTGAAGCTTTCTTT
- - TRBJ1-2 TRBV7-8 CASSQPNRANYGYTF TGTGCCAGCAGCCAGCCGAACAGGGCTAACTATGGCTACACCTTC
- - TRBJ1-1 TRBV28 CASRPPGRENTEAFF TGTGCCAGCAGGCCCCCGGGACGGGAGAACACTGAAGCTTTCTTT
- - TRBJ1-1 TRBV10-1 CASSVQGNTEAFF TGCGCCAGCAGTGTCCAGGGGAACACTGAAGCTTTCTTT
- - TRBJ2-1 TRBV2 CASSEVQGGYEQFF TGTGCCAGCAGTGAAGTACAGGGTGGCTATGAGCAGTTCTTC
- - TRBJ2-4 TRBV29-1 CSVEEWGSSSHNIQYF TGCAGCGTTGAAGAGTGGGGGAGCTCGTCCCACAACATTCAGTACTTC
- - TRBJ2-3 TRBV11-2 CASSPQVDTQYF TGTGCCAGCAGCCCCCAAGTCGATACGCAGTATTTT
few TRBD1 TRBJ1-6 TRBV28 CASSTSRQGGNSPLHF TGTGCCAGCAGCACCTCACGACAGGGGGGAAATTCACCCCTCCACTTT
- - TRBJ1-4 TRBV2 CASRASERAGTNEKLFF TGTGCCAGCAGGGCCTCGGAAAGGGCCGGGACTAATGAAAAACTGTTTTTT
- - TRBJ2-2 TRBV28 CASSLSGTQNTGELFF TGTGCCAGCAGTTTATCCGGCACTCAGAACACCGGGGAGCTGTTTTTT
- - TRBJ1-2 TRBV5-4 CASSLGGQTWGDGYGYTF TGTGCCAGCAGCTTGGGGGGTCAGACGTGGGGTGACGGCTATGGCTACACCTTC
- TRBD1 TRBJ2-7 TRBV29-1 CSVAEQGYEQYF TGCAGCGTCGCCGAACAGGGGTACGAGCAGTACTTC
- - TRBJ1-4 TRBV4-3 CASSQEPRAGNEKLFF TGCGCCAGCAGCCAAGAACCCCGGGCTGGTAATGAAAAACTGTTTTTT
- - TRBJ2-5 TRBV7-9 CASSPTGETQYF TGTGCCAGCAGCCCAACGGGGGAGACCCAGTACTTC
- TRBD2 TRBJ2-2 TRBV7-2 CASSPNMGLAGKTGELFF TGTGCCAGCAGCCCGAACATGGGACTAGCGGGGAAGACCGGGGAGCTGTTTTTT
- - TRBJ1-2 TRBV28 CASRTPTGTGNYGYTF TGTGCCAGCAGGACACCCACAGGGACGGGAAACTATGGCTACACCTTC
few - TRBJ2-5 TRBV5-1 CASSYPQETQYF TGCGCCAGCAGCTACCCCCAAGAGACCCAGTACTTC
- - TRBJ2-3 TRBV20-1 CSASEPDTQYF TGCAGTGCTAGTGAGCCAGATACGCAGTATTTT
- - TRBJ1-1 TRBV30 CAWSVRGGMDTEAFF TGTGCCTGGAGTGTACGCGGGGGTATGGACACTGAAGCTTTCTTT
- - TRBJ1-1 TRBV19 CASSIGTWNTEAFF TGTGCCAGTAGTATAGGGACATGGAACACTGAAGCTTTCTTT
- - TRBJ2-7 TRBV5-1 CASSLDRLSDEQYF TGCGCCAGCAGCTTGGACAGGCTATCGGACGAGCAGTACTTC
- - TRBJ2-3 TRBV7-9 CASRGSTGGTQYF TGTGCCAGCCGAGGATCGACCGGTGGTACGCAGTATTTT
once TRBD1 TRBJ2-1 TRBV29-1 CSVEVTGDNEQFF TGCAGCGTTGAGGTAACAGGGGACAATGAGCAGTTCTTC
- TRBD1 TRBJ1-1 TRBV6-5 CASSADRGLNTEAFF TGTGCCAGCAGTGCCGACAGGGGGCTAAACACTGAAGCTTTCTTT
- - TRBJ2-3 TRBV14 CASSQGGTGKTQYF TGTGCCAGCAGCCAAGGGGGTACGGGGAAGACGCAGTATTTT
- TRBD2 TRBJ2-2 TRBV4-2 CASSASGSETGELFF TGTGCCAGCAGCGCTAGCGGGAGTGAGACCGGGGAGCTGTTTTTT
- - TRBJ2-7 TRBV27 CASSLGQGPYEQYF TGTGCCAGCAGTTTAGGTCAGGGGCCATACGAGCAGTACTTC
- - TRBJ2-7 TRBV28 CASSLGVYEQYF TGTGCCAGCAGTTTAGGGGTATACGAGCAGTACTTC
- - TRBJ1-1 TRBV10-3 CAISEASLNTEAFF TGTGCCATCAGTGAGGCCAGCCTGAACACTGAAGCTTTCTTT
few - TRBJ2-5 TRBV30 CAWSTGEGYQETQYF TGTGCCTGGAGTACGGGAGAGGGGTACCAAGAGACCCAGTACTTC
- TRBD2 TRBJ2-2 TRBV19 CASIRLAGTGELFF TGTGCCAGTATCCGGCTAGCGGGTACCGGGGAGCTGTTTTTT
- TRBD2 TRBJ2-7 TRBV5-1 CASSLGLAGGREQYF TGCGCCAGCAGCTTGGGACTAGCGGGGGGTAGGGAGCAGTACTTC
- - TRBJ2-7 TRBV2 CASRPGPSPYEQYF TGTGCCAGCAGACCGGGCCCATCTCCCTACGAGCAGTACTTC
- - TRBJ2-5 TRBV7-9 CASSGDGGRLTQYF TGTGCCAGCAGCGGGGACGGGGGCAGGTTGACCCAGTACTTC
- - TRBJ2-7 TRBV4-3 CASSQDSQLTYEQYF TGCGCCAGCAGCCAAGATTCCCAACTCACCTACGAGCAGTACTTC
- - TRBJ2-3 TRBV6-5 CASSYSILGGTDTQYF TGTGCCAGCAGTTACTCGATTTTAGGGGGCACAGATACGCAGTATTTT
- - TRBJ1-5 TRBV28 CASSSPWTGGLFHQPQHF TGTGCCAGCAGTTCTCCCTGGACCGGGGGGCTATTCCATCAGCCCCAGCATTTT
- TRBD1 TRBJ1-1 TRBV30 CAWSGRQGMNTEAFF TGTGCCTGGAGTGGACGACAGGGGATGAACACTGAAGCTTTCTTT
once TRBD1 TRBJ2-7 TRBV7-2 CASTSPPDRGRREQYF TGTGCCAGCACCTCCCCCCCTGACAGGGGGCGACGCGAGCAGTACTTC
- - TRBJ1-1 TRBV7-6 CASSLSQNLRSEAFF TGTGCCAGCAGCTTATCACAGAACCTCCGCTCTGAAGCTTTCTTT
- TRBD1 TRBJ2-3 TRBV11-3 CASSPDRYTDTQYF TGTGCCAGCAGCCCGGACAGGTACACAGATACGCAGTATTTT
once TRBD1 TRBJ2-2 TRBV9 CASSPRQGSGTGELFF TGTGCCAGCAGCCCAAGACAGGGTTCGGGCACCGGGGAGCTGTTTTTT
- - TRBJ1-4 TRBV30 CAWNAGGGEKLFF TGTGCCTGGAATGCGGGGGGAGGTGAAAAACTGTTTTTT
few - TRBJ2-2 TRBV29-1 CSVAAWGSGELFF TGCAGCGTTGCGGCCTGGGGGTCCGGGGAGCTGTTTTTT
- - TRBJ2-2 TRBV15 CATSPRGPLTGELFF TGTGCCACCAGCCCGCGGGGGCCACTAACCGGGGAGCTGTTTTTT
- TRBD1 TRBJ1-6 TRBV6-6 CASSSTTGGNSPLHF TGTGCCAGCAGTTCCACGACAGGGGGGAATTCACCCCTCCACTTT
medium-sized TRBD2 TRBJ2-1 TRBV19 CASSRRTSGVDNEQFF TGTGCCAGTAGTCGCCGTACTAGCGGGGTGGACAATGAGCAGTTCTTC
- - TRBJ2-5 TRBV4-2 CASSEGFGQETQYF TGTGCCAGCAGTGAGGGGTTCGGCCAAGAGACCCAGTACTTC
- TRBD2 TRBJ2-7 TRBV6-1 CASRETSGSSYEQYF TGTGCCAGCAGGGAGACTAGCGGGAGTTCCTACGAGCAGTACTTC
- TRBD2 TRBJ2-1 TRBV28 CASNGLAGQNEQFF TGTGCCAGCAACGGACTAGCGGGACAGAATGAGCAGTTCTTC
- TRBD1 TRBJ2-3 TRBV7-9 CASSHRQGPDTQYF TGTGCCAGCAGCCACCGACAGGGGCCAGATACGCAGTATTTT
- TRBD1 TRBJ1-4 TRBV7-8 CASSLAGQRDSFNEKLFF TGTGCCAGCAGCTTAGCCGGACAACGGGACAGCTTTAATGAAAAACTGTTTTTT
- TRBD1 TRBJ1-1 TRBV2 CASSKDRGYTEAFF TGTGCCAGCAGTAAGGACAGGGGTTACACTGAAGCTTTCTTT